One T cell receptor (beta chain) is described in this entry. Antigen: not known. The data stem from a study of metastatic and nonmetastatic thyroid tumors. Turning to the study itself: Where malignant and benign thyroid patients were concerned, repertoires were compared across blood and tumor or nodule tissue.

Study results and caveats: Patients with malignant thyroid tumors reportedly had significantly higher TCR beta diversity than those with benign nodules, in blood and tumor.

The germline V and J ends were trimmed by 6 bases and 0 bases, with 3 bases remaining between them. The CDR3 sequence is 13 residues long. Germline V CDR1 and CDR2: MGHDK, SYGVNS. In the source study's methods: Between-group CDR3 differences, defined by clinicopathological status, yielded a distant-metastasis classifier for papillary thyroid cancer. TCRdb reanalyzed the PCR reads with MiXCR. The V and J calls and clone size come from TCRdb's table, not from the authors' own analysis. The table shows 42,000 or so clones, with about 19% occurring only once. The entire patient cohort was treatment-naive prior to thyroid surgery.

V usage is TRBV25-1 and J usage is TRBJ2-6; D remains unclear. This clonotype was sampled from a female donor with papillary thyroid cancer or a benign thyroid nodule (not recorded which). Some clones in this sample may be carry-over from other donors' samples. What was sequenced was tumor tissue. CDR3 protein: CASSDSGANVLTF. CDR3 DNA sequence: TGTGCCAGCAGCGACTCTGGGGCCAACGTCCTGACTTTC.